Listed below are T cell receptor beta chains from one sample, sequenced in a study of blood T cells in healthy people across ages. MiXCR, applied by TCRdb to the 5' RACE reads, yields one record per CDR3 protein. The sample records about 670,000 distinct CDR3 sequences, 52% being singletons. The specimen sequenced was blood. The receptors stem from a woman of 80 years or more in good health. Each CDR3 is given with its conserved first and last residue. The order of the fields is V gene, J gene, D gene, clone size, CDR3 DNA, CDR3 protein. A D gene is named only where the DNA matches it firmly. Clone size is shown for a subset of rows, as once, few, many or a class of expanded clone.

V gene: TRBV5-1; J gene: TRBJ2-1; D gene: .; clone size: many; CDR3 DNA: TGCGCCAGCAGCTTGGGGCCTCTCATTAATGAGCAGTTCTTC; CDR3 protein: CASSLGPLINEQFF
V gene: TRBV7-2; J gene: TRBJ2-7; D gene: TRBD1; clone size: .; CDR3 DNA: TGTGCCAGCAGCCGGACAGGGCAATACAATGAGCAGTACTTC; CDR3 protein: CASSRTGQYNEQYF
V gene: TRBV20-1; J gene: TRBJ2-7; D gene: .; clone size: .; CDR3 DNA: TGCAGTGCTTCTCGACAGATTCCCTATAATGAGCAGTACTTC; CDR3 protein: CSASRQIPYNEQYF
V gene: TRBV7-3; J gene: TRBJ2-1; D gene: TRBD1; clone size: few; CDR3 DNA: TGTGCCAGCAGCTTAATGGGACAGGGTTACAATGAGCAGTTCTTC; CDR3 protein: CASSLMGQGYNEQFF
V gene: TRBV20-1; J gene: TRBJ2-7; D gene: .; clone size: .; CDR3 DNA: TGCAGTGCTAGAAGAACAGGGGCCGGGGGGGAGCAGTACTTC; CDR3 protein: CSARRTGAGGEQYF
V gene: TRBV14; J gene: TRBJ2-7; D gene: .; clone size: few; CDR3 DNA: TGTGCCAGCAGCCACCTTTCCAGCTACGAGCAGTACTTC; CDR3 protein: CASSHLSSYEQYF
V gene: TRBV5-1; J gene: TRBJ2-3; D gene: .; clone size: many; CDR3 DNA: TGCGCCAGCAGCCCCTCCGTCTCCGGGGATACGCAGTATTTT; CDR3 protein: CASSPSVSGDTQYF
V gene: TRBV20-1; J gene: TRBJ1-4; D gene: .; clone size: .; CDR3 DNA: TGCAGTGCTGGGTTGAGCCAAGCAACTAATGAAAAACTGTTTTTT; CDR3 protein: CSAGLSQATNEKLFF
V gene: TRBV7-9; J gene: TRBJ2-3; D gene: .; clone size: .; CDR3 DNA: TGTGCCAGCAGCTCTAGAGAAGGACTGGACACAGATACGCAGTATTTT; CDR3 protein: CASSSREGLDTDTQYF
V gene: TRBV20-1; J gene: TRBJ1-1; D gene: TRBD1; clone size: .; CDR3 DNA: TGCAGTGCTTCAGACAGGGAGGGGACTGAAGCTTTCTTT; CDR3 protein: CSASDREGTEAFF
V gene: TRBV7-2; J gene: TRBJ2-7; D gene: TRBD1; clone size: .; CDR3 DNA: TGTGCCAGCAGCCCGCGGACAGGGGGGGTCTACGAGCAGTACTTC; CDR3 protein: CASSPRTGGVYEQYF
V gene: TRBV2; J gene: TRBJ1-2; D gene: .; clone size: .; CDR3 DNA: TGTGCCAGCAGTATGACAGCTAACTATGGCTACACCTTC; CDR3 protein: CASSMTANYGYTF
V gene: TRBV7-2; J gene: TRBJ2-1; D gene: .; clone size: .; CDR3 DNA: TGTGCCAGCAGCTTAGAATTGGGCCGACCCTACAATGAGCAGTTCTTC; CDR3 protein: CASSLELGRPYNEQFF
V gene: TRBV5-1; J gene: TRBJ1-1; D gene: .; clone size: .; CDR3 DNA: TGCGCCAGCAGCCCGGGACTCCTGCGACGGACTGAAGCTTTCTTT; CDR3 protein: CASSPGLLRRTEAFF
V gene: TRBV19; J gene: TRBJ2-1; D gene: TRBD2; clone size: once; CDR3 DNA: TGTGCCAGTAGTATAGCGTTACTAGCGGGAGGGAATGAGCAGTTCTTC; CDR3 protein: CASSIALLAGGNEQFF
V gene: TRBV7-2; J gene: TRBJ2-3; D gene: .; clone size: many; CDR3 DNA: TGTGCCAGCAGCTTAGAGGGTGCGGATACGCAGTATTTT; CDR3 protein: CASSLEGADTQYF
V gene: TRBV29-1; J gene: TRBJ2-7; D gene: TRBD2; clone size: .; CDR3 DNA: TGCAGCGTAACTAGCGGGGGGGGAGTGAGAGGGCAGTACTTC; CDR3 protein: CSVTSGGGVRGQYF
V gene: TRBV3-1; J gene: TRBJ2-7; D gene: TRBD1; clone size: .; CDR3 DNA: TGTGCCAGCAGCCACCTTGACAGGGCTGGTCACGAGCAGTACTTC; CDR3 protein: CASSHLDRAGHEQYF
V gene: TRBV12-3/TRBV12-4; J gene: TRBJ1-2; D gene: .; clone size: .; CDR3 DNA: TGTGCCAGCAGTTTGATGGCCAGGGTCGGCTATGGCTACACCTTC; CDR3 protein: CASSLMARVGYGYTF
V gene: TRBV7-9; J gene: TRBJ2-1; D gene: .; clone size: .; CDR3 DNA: TGTGCCAGCAGCGGAGCCTACCAGACGCATGAGCAGTTCTTC; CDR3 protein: CASSGAYQTHEQFF
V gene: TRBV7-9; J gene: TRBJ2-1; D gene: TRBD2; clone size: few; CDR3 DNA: TGTGCCAGCAGCCCAACAGGAGAAAGCGGGATGGGGGAGCAGTTCTTC; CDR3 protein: CASSPTGESGMGEQFF
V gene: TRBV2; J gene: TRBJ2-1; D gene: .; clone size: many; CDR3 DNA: TGTGCCAGCAGGACTGTCAATGAGCAGTTCTTC; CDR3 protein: CASRTVNEQFF
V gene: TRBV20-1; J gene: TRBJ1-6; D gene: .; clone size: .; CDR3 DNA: TGCAGTGCGCCCGTAAAGAGCTCCTATAATTCACCCCTCCACTTT; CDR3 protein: CSAPVKSSYNSPLHF
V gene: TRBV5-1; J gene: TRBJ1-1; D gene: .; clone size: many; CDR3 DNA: TGCGCCAGCAGCTTCGGCCACAACACTGAAGCTTTCTTT; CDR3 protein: CASSFGHNTEAFF
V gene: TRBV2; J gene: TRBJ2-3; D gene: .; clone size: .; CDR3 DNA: TGTGCCAGCGTTGGGTCTGATACGCAGTATTTT; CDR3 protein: CASVGSDTQYF
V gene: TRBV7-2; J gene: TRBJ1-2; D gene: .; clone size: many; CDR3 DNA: TGTGCCAGCAGCTTAGGGGGAAACTATGGCTACACCTTC; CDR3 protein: CASSLGGNYGYTF
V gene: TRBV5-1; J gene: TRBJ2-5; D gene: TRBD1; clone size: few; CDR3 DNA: TGCGCCAGCAGCAGGGACAGGGGAGAAGAGACCCAGTACTTC; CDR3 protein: CASSRDRGEETQYF
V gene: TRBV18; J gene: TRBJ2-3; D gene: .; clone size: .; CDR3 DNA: TGTGCCAGCTCACCTCGGACAGCCAGCACAGATACGCAGTATTTT; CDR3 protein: CASSPRTASTDTQYF
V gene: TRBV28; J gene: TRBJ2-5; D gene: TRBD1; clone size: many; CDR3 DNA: TGTGCCAGCAGTCAACAGGGGGGAGAAGAGTGGATACAAGAGACCCAGTACTTC; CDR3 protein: CASSQQGGEEWIQETQYF
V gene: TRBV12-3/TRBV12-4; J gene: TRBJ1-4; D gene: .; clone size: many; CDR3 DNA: TGTGCCAGCAGTTTGGGATTGACAAAACTGTTTTTT; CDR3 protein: CASSLGLTKLFF
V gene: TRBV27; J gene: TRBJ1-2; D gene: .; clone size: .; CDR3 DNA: TGTGCCAGCAGTGTAAATGAGGGATATGGCTACACCTTC; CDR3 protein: CASSVNEGYGYTF
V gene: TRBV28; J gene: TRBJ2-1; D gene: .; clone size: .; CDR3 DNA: TGTGCCAGCAGTGTAGGGACTCCGATGAATGAGCAGTTCTTC; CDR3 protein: CASSVGTPMNEQFF
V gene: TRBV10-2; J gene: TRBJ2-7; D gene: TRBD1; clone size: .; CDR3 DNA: TGCGCCAGCAGTGAAGGACAGGGGTCTCGGGACGAGCAGTACTTC; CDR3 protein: CASSEGQGSRDEQYF
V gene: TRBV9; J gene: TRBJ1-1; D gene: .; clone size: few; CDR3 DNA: TGTGCCAGCAGCGTAGAAAGGGGGACGGAAGCTTTCTTT; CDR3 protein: CASSVERGTEAFF
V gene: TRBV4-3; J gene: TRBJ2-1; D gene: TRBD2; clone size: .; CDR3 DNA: TGCGCCAGCAGCCAAGAGGGATCCAGCGGGGGTTCCTACAATGAGCAGTTCTTC; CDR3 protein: CASSQEGSSGGSYNEQFF
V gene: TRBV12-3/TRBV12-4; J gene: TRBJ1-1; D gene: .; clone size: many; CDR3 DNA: TGTGCCAGCAGCCCTCTGCTTGAAATGAACACTGAAGCTTTCTTT; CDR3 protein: CASSPLLEMNTEAFF
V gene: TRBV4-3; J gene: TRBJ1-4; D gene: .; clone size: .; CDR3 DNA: TGCGCCAGCAGCCACAGGCAGGGGGAAAAACTGTTTTTT; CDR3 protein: CASSHRQGEKLFF
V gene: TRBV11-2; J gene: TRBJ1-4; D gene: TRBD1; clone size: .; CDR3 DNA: TGTGCCAGCAGCGATTACAGGGGGAGAGGGTTGTTTTTT; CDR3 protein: CASSDYRGRGLFF
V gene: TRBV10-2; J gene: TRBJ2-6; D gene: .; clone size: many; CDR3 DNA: TGCGCCACCCTCTCCTCATCTGGGGCCAACGTCCTGACTTTC; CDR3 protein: CATLSSSGANVLTF
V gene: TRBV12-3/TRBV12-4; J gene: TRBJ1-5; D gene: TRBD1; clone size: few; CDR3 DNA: TGTGCCAGCAGTGGGACAGAGGATCAGCCCCAGCATTTT; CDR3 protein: CASSGTEDQPQHF
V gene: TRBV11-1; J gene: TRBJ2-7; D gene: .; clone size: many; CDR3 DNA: TGTGCCAGCAGCCTACAGGGTTGGTACGAGCAGTACTTC; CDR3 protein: CASSLQGWYEQYF
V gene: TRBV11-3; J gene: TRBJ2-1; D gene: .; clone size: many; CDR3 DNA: TGTGCCAGCAGCTTAGCTCCAAACAATGAGCAGTTCTTC; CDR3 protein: CASSLAPNNEQFF
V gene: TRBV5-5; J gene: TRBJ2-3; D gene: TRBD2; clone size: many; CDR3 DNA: TGTGCCAGCAGCTTCCTCTTTAGCGGGGCCGGCACGCAGTATTTT; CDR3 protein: CASSFLFSGAGTQYF
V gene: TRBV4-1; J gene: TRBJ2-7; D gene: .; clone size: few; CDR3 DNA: TGCGCCAGCAGCGTCTTCCGGGGCTATACCTACGAGCAGTACTTC; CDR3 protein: CASSVFRGYTYEQYF